This TCR beta chain derives from a study of human T cells and chemical hapten exposure. About the study: Small discrepancies in pooled library volume mainly accounted for the varying TCR yields per sample. Findings and caveats of the study: Among TCRs, those above 1 in 1000 frequency were unaffected by DPC sensitization.

As the library was built, unique molecular identifiers were attached to individual cDNA molecules. Under the authors' procedure: Sample TCR totals centred on a median of around 92,000, ranging about 23,224 to 700,000. TCRdb processed the RACE reads anew with MiXCR; each CDR3 protein has one entry. These V and J calls rely on TCRdb rather than the paper's analysis. The sample consists of some 65,000 distinct CDR3 sequences, about 6% of them appearing once. The ends lost 4 bases at V and 9 bases at J; junction bases unmatched: 6. Germline-derived CDR1 and CDR2 are LGHDT and YNNKEL (reference sequence). The CDR3 sequence is 13 residues long. Time point in this sample: healthy volunteer bleed at 6 weeks. Before extraction, the whole blood was not fractionated, and total RNA was taken from it. This clonotype was counted many times. Its antigen is unknown.

V and J are TRBV3-1 and TRBJ2-1; 7 bases fit TRBD1. This receptor was taken from a female donor in good health. Some clones in this sample may be carry-over from other donors' samples. The sequencing sample was made of whole blood. The CDR3 sequence is CASSPKTGTEQFF. CDR3 DNA sequence: TGTGCCAGCAGCCCGAAGACAGGGACTGAGCAGTTCTTC.